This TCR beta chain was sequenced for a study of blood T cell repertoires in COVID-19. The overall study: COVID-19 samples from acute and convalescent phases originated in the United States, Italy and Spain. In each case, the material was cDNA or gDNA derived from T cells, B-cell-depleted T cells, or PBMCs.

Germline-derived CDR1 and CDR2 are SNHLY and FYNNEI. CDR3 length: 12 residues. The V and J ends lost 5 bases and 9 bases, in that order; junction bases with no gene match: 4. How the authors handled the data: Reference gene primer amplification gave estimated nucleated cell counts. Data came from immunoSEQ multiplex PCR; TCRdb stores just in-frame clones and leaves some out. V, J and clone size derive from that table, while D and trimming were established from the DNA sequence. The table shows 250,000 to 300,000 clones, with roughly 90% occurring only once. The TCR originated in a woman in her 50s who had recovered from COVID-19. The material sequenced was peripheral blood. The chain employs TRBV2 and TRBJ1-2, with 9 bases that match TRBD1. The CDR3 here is CASSRDRDRYTF. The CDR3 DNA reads TGTGCCAGCAGTAGGGACAGGGATCGCTACACCTTC. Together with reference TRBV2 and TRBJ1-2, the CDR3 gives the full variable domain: EPEVTQTPSHQVTQMGQEVILRCVPISNHLYFYWYRQILGQKVEFLVSFYNNEISEKSEIFDDQFSVERPDGSNFTLKIRSTKLEDSAMYFCASSRDRDRYTFGSGTRLTVV.